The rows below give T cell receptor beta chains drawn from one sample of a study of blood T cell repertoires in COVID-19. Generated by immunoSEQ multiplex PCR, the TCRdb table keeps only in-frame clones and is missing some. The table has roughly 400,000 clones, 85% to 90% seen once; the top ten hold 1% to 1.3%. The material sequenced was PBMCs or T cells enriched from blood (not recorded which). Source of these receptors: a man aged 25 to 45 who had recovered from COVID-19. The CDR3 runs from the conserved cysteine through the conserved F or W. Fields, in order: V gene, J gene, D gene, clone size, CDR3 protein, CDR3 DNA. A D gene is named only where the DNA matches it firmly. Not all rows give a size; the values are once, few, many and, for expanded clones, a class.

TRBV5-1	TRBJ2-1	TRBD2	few	CASSLMGLGSGNEQFF	TGCGCCAGCAGCTTGATGGGACTAGGTTCGGGGAATGAGCAGTTCTTC
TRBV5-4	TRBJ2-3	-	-	CASSPRGDTQYF	TGTGCCAGCAGCCCCCGAGGAGATACGCAGTATTTT
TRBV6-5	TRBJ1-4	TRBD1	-	CASSKQGANNEKLFF	TGTGCCAGCAGTAAACAGGGGGCGAATAATGAAAAACTGTTTTTT
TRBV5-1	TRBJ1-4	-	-	CASSLETGSGEKLFF	TGCGCCAGCAGCTTGGAAACAGGGTCGGGTGAAAAACTGTTTTTT
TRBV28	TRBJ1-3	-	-	CASSPTGFGNTIYF	TGTGCCAGCAGCCCTACAGGGTTTGGAAACACCATATATTTT
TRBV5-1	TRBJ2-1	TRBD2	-	CASSFGGRDNEQFF	TGCGCCAGCAGCTTCGGGGGGAGGGACAATGAGCAGTTCTTC
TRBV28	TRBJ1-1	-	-	CASRPQGPKEAFF	TGTGCCAGCAGGCCCCAGGGCCCCAAAGAAGCTTTCTTT
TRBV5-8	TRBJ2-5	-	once	CASSLVGAGETQYF	TGTGCCAGCAGCTTGGTGGGGGCGGGAGAGACCCAGTACTTC
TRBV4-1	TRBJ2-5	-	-	CASSQDEYQETQYF	TGCGCCAGCAGCCAAGATGAGTACCAAGAGACCCAGTACTTC
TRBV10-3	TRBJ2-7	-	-	CAISEESRSSYEQYF	TGTGCCATCAGTGAGGAGTCACGTAGCTCCTACGAGCAGTACTTC
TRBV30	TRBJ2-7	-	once	CAWSEPGEQYF	TGTGCCTGGAGTGAACCCGGGGAGCAGTACTTC
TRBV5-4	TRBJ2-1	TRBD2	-	CASSFASGRSSEQFF	TGTGCCAGCAGCTTTGCTAGCGGGAGATCGAGTGAGCAGTTCTTC
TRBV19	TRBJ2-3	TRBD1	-	CASSPGQGDSTDTQYF	TGTGCCAGTAGTCCGGGACAGGGGGATAGCACAGATACGCAGTATTTT
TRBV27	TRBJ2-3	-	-	CASRRSGGLDTQYF	TGTGCCAGCAGAAGATCAGGGGGGTTAGATACGCAGTATTTT
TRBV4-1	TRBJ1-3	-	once	CASSQDRGYDRAIYF	TGCGCCAGCAGCCAAGATCGCGGGTATGACCGGGCCATATATTTT
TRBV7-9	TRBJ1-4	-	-	CASSLGGLEKLFF	TGTGCCAGCAGCTTGGGGGGTCTTGAAAAACTGTTTTTT
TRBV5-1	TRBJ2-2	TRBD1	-	CASSGETGGAKTGELFF	TGCGCCAGCAGCGGGGAGACAGGGGGCGCAAAGACCGGGGAGCTGTTTTTT
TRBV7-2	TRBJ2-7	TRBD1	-	CASSLAQGAGYEQYF	TGTGCCAGCAGCTTAGCGCAGGGGGCGGGCTACGAGCAGTACTTC
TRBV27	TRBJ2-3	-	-	CASSRPGVSSTDTQYF	TGTGCCAGCAGTCGACCGGGAGTCTCTAGCACAGATACGCAGTATTTT
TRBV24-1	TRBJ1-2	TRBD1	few	CATSQGAPNYGYTF	TGTGCCACCAGTCAGGGGGCACCTAACTATGGCTACACCTTC
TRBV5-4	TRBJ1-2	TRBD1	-	CASSPGTGEFYGYTF	TGTGCCAGCAGCCCCGGGACAGGGGAGTTTTATGGCTACACCTTC
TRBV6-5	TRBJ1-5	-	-	CASIRSRQGNQPQHF	TGTGCCAGCATCCGAAGCCGGCAGGGCAATCAGCCCCAGCATTTT
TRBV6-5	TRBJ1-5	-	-	CASSQGINQPQHF	TGTGCCAGCAGTCAGGGGATCAATCAGCCCCAGCATTTT
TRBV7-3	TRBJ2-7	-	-	CASSSVSSYEQYF	TGTGCCAGCAGCTCTGTTAGCTCCTACGAGCAGTACTTC
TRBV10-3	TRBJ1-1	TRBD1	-	CATRGLGTENTEAFF	TGTGCCACCCGTGGGTTGGGGACAGAGAACACTGAAGCTTTCTTT
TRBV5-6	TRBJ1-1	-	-	CASSLSYTEAFF	TGTGCCAGCAGCTTGTCTTACACTGAAGCTTTCTTT
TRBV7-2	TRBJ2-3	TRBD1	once	CASSPRTGSTDTQYF	TGTGCCAGCAGCCCCCGGACAGGCAGCACAGATACGCAGTATTTT
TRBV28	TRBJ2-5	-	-	CASSSAGTQYF	TGTGCCAGCAGTTCCGCAGGGACCCAGTACTTC
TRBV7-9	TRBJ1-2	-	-	CASSRQLGSAF	TGTGCCAGCAGCCGACAGTTAGGTAGTGCCTTC
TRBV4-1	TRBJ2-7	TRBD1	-	CASSDPMGQPEQYF	TGCGCCAGCAGCGACCCTATGGGACAGCCCGAGCAGTACTTC
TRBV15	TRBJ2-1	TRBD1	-	CATSSGQGQTEQFF	TGTGCCACCAGCAGTGGACAGGGACAGACAGAGCAGTTCTTC
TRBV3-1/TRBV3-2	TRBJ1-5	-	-	CASSQGQGGQPQHF	TGTGCCAGCAGCCAAGGTCAGGGAGGTCAGCCCCAGCATTTT
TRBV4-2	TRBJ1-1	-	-	CASSQESGQARRAFF	TGTGCCAGCAGCCAAGAAAGCGGGCAGGCTAGAAGAGCTTTCTTT
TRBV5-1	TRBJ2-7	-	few	CASSHSYEQYF	TGCGCCAGCAGCCATTCCTACGAGCAGTACTTC
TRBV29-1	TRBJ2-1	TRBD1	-	CSVEDRGHNEQFF	TGCAGCGTTGAGGACAGGGGGCATAATGAGCAGTTCTTC
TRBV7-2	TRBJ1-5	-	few	CASSLVGHGNQPQHF	TGTGCCAGCAGCCTCGTCGGACACGGCAATCAGCCCCAGCATTTT
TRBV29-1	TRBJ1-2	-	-	CSVEQTLGYGYTF	TGCAGCGTTGAACAGACCCTAGGCTATGGCTACACCTTC